Listed below are T cell receptor beta chains from one sample, sequenced in a study of T cell changes during pregnancy in multiple sclerosis. Only in-frame clones appear in the TCRdb table, and some are missing; sequencing was by immunoSEQ multiplex PCR. The table has about 40,000 clones, about 91% seen once. Here the sequenced sample was CD8+ T cells from peripheral blood mononuclear cells, taken before pregnancy. These receptors all come from a female donor with multiple sclerosis, enrolled in a pregnancy study. The CDR3 runs from the conserved cysteine through the conserved F or W. A D gene is named only where the DNA matches it firmly. Not every row has a clone size; where given, it reads once, few, many or a size class.

TRBV5-4	.	.	TRBJ1-2	TGTGCCAGCAGCTTGTTCGGTGGGAGCTATGGCTACACCTTC	CASSLFGGSYGYTF
TRBV5-6	.	.	TRBJ2-3	TGTGCCAGCAGCGGTGGACAGAGTAGCACAGATACGCAGTATTTT	CASSGGQSSTDTQYF
TRBV27	.	.	TRBJ2-1	TGTGCCAGCAGTTTAGCGGGATCCTCCTACAATGAGCAGTTCTTC	CASSLAGSSYNEQFF
TRBV5-6	.	.	TRBJ1-1	TGTGCCAGCAGCTTCATTACAAGGGGGACTGAAGCTTTCTTT	CASSFITRGTEAFF
TRBV29-1	.	once	TRBJ2-1	TGCAGCGTGACCGGACAGCTCGACTCGAGAAATGAGCAGTTCTTC	CSVTGQLDSRNEQFF
TRBV14	TRBD2	.	TRBJ2-1	TGTGCCAGCAGCTACGATAGCGGGAGATCGAATGAGCAGTTCTTC	CASSYDSGRSNEQFF
TRBV5-6	.	.	TRBJ2-2	TGTGCCAGCAGCTTGGTACGGGAGTACACCGGGGAGCTGTTTTTT	CASSLVREYTGELFF
TRBV28	TRBD2	.	TRBJ2-7	TGTGCCAGCAGCGATGGACTAGCGGGAGAGCCCTACGAGCAGTACTTC	CASSDGLAGEPYEQYF
TRBV4-1	TRBD2	.	TRBJ2-7	TGCGCCAGCAGCCAAGTTCCCGGGACTAGCTCCTACGAGCAGTACTTC	CASSQVPGTSSYEQYF
TRBV5-6	.	.	TRBJ2-5	TGTGCCAGCAGCTTGGGTGCAGGGGTCGGCGAGACCCAGTACTTC	CASSLGAGVGETQYF
TRBV28	TRBD2	.	TRBJ2-3	TGTGCCAGTAATGCGGTGGGTAGCGGGGCGACAGATACGCAGTATTTT	CASNAVGSGATDTQYF
TRBV19	.	.	TRBJ1-5	TGTGCCAGTAGTCCCTTGGGGGGTTGGCAGCCCCAGCATTTT	CASSPLGGWQPQHF
TRBV4-2	TRBD2	.	TRBJ2-7	TGTGCCAGCAGCCAAGACAGACTAGCGGGAGGCCTCTCCTACGAGCAGTACTTC	CASSQDRLAGGLSYEQYF
TRBV6-8	TRBD2	.	TRBJ2-7	TGTGCCAGCACCCTACCCCCTGGAGCGGGAATTGATTTTAAGCAGTACTTC	CASTLPPGAGIDFKQYF
TRBV28	.	.	TRBJ1-1	TGTGCCAGCAGTTCGTTTAGGGGCATGAACACTGAAGCTTTCTTT	CASSSFRGMNTEAFF
TRBV2	TRBD1	.	TRBJ1-4	TGTGCCAGTACCGGGACAGGGGGGGAAAAACTGTTTTTT	CASTGTGGEKLFF
TRBV5-6	TRBD2	few	TRBJ2-3	TGTGCCAGCAGCTTGCAATTTAGCGGGGTCACAGATACGCAGTATTTT	CASSLQFSGVTDTQYF
TRBV5-1	TRBD1	.	TRBJ1-1	TGCGCCAGCAGCTTGGCCGGGACAGGGGGCACTGAAGCTTTCTTT	CASSLAGTGGTEAFF
TRBV6-1	TRBD1	once	TRBJ1-2	TGTGCCAGCAGTGAATACAGGGGCGTTGACTATGGCTACACCTTC	CASSEYRGVDYGYTF
TRBV7-9	.	.	TRBJ2-7	TGTGCCAGCAGCTTAGCCGCCTCTAGCTTAGGCTCCTACGAGCAGTACTTC	CASSLAASSLGSYEQYF
TRBV7-9	.	once	TRBJ2-7	TGTGCCAGCAGCCCCCCTTTAGAGGCCCGCTACGAGCAGTACTTC	CASSPPLEARYEQYF
TRBV5-4	TRBD1	.	TRBJ1-1	TGTGCCAGCACCGGGACAGGGGGCCTTGAAGCTTTCTTT	CASTGTGGLEAFF
TRBV27	.	.	TRBJ1-5	TGTGCCAGCAGTTTATACCAGGGAAATCAGCCCCAGCATTTT	CASSLYQGNQPQHF
TRBV27	TRBD2	.	TRBJ2-2	TGTGCCAGCAGCGGATTAGCGGGAGGGACCGGGGAGCTGTTTTTT	CASSGLAGGTGELFF
TRBV27	.	.	TRBJ1-1	TGTGCCAGCAGTAGGGCAGGGGCGGGGAACACTGAAGCTTTCTTT	CASSRAGAGNTEAFF
TRBV5-6	TRBD1	.	TRBJ1-2	TGTGCCAGCAGCTTGGCCCAGGGGGTAGTTGGCTACACCTTC	CASSLAQGVVGYTF
TRBV7-9	.	.	TRBJ2-7	TGTGCCAGCAGCCCCAACTCCTACGAGCAGTACTTC	CASSPNSYEQYF
TRBV4-3	.	.	TRBJ2-1	TGCGCCAGCAGCCAAGAGGTCGCGGGAACCTACAATGAGCAGTTCTTC	CASSQEVAGTYNEQFF
TRBV4-3	.	medium-sized	TRBJ2-6	TGCGCCAGCAGCCAAGATTCATTCCCGAGCTCTGGGGCCAACGTCCTGACTTTC	CASSQDSFPSSGANVLTF
TRBV19	TRBD2	.	TRBJ2-1	TGTGCCAGTAGTCCGTCTAGCGGTGGGACCTACAATGAGCAGTTCTTC	CASSPSSGGTYNEQFF
TRBV9	TRBD2	.	TRBJ2-5	TGTGCCAGCAGCGCAGCGGGAGGGCCAAGAGAGACCCAGTACTTC	CASSAAGGPRETQYF
TRBV28	TRBD1	.	TRBJ2-7	TGTGCCAGCAGTTTATTTGGGACAGGGGCCGACGAGCAGTACTTC	CASSLFGTGADEQYF
TRBV27	TRBD2	.	TRBJ2-1	TGTGCCAGCAGTTTGGGGACTAGCGCCAATGAGCAGTTCTTC	CASSLGTSANEQFF
TRBV9	TRBD2	.	TRBJ2-3	TGTGCCAGCAGCGCGGGACTAGCGGGAGGGGGCACAGATACGCAGTATTTT	CASSAGLAGGGTDTQYF
TRBV7-9	.	.	TRBJ2-6	TGTGCCAGCAGCTCCAGCGGCTCTGGGGCCAACGTCCTGACTTTC	CASSSSGSGANVLTF
TRBV6-5	.	.	TRBJ2-2	TGTGCCAGCAGTGGCATGACCGGGGAGCTGTTTTTT	CASSGMTGELFF